What follows are 8 T cell receptor beta chains derived from one specimen sequenced in a study of blood T cells in healthy people across ages. Combining a sample-barcoded 5' primer with a J-beta primer mix, a second PCR ran for roughly 6 to 12 cycles. In TCRdb, the 5' RACE reads were re-called with MiXCR into one record per CDR3 protein. Among around 990,000 distinct CDR3 sequences, approximately 25% were seen once, and the ten largest hold approximately 0.75%. These same data were also listed under a study on T cells of mothers and their children.

Sequenced: blood. All receptors derive from a girl aged 2 to 9 in good health.

Only a few counts were recorded for this clonotype. The chain couples TRBV20-1 to TRBJ2-1; D possibly corresponds to TRBD1 (5 bases). The germline V gene encodes CDR1 DFQATT and CDR2 SNEGSKA (reference sequence). CDR3 length equals 13 residues. Trimming removed 4 bases from V and 1 base from J, with 8 bases in between. CDR3 loop: CSATQGSYNEQFF. The CDR3 DNA sequence: TGCAGTGCTACTCAGGGTTCCTACAATGAGCAGTTCTTC.

The chain uses TRBV27 and TRBJ2-5; 7 bases align to TRBD1. The J call is doubtful: the DNA matches TRBJ2-1 better. The CDR3 consists of 15 residues. CDR1 is MNHEY and CDR2 is SMNVEV in the germline V gene (reference sequence). CDR3 loop: CASSLRASGGNEQFF. CDR3 DNA sequence: TGTGCCAGCAGTTTACGCGCCTCAGGGGGCAATGAGCAGTTCTTC.

This clonotype was seen just once. The chain joins TRBV20-1 to TRBJ2-1; 11 bases map to TRBD2. The J call may be in error: the DNA end matches TRBJ2-7 better. Per the germline V gene, CDR1 is DFQATT and CDR2 is SNEGSKA (reference sequence). The CDR3 spans 16 residues. The CDR3 DNA follows: TGCAGTGCTAGTCCTAGCGGGGGGTTCAGCTCCTACGAGCAGTACTTC. Translating gives CSASPSGGFSSYEQYF.

The V gene is TRBV20-1, the J gene TRBJ2-3; D gene ambiguous. The V gene lost 8 bases and the J gene lost 5 bases, with 11 bases spanning the gap. The CDR3 consists of 11 residues. Per germline, CDR1 DFQATT and CDR2 SNEGSKA (reference sequence). CDR3 DNA sequence: TGCAGTCCCCTCTACGTAGATACGCAGTATTTT. Its protein product is CSPLYVDTQYF.

This clonotype showed up just a few times. The chain joins TRBV2 to TRBJ1-4; D remains unclear. This CDR3 contains 14 residues. CDR1 and CDR2 (germline): SNHLY, FYNNEI. V was clipped by 6 bases and J by 8 bases, with 16 bases between them. The CDR3 loop is CASSDRANPEKLFF. The CDR3 bases are TGTGCCAGCAGCGACCGGGCCAACCCAGAAAAACTGTTTTTT.

In its sample, this clonotype was seen a few times. The rearrangement uses TRBV14 and TRBJ2-7, with D maybe TRBD2 (6 bases). The CDR3 has 14 residues. Germline V gene data show CDR1 as SGHDN and CDR2 as FVKESK. Trimming shortened V by 6 bases and J by 3 bases, and 15 bases separated the two germline ends. The DNA for the CDR3 is TGTGCCAGCAGAATGAGCGGGCAGGGCTACGAGCAGTACTTC. This translates into CASRMSGQGYEQYF.

CDR3 in DNA: TGTGCCAGCACCCGGGACAGAAGCACAGATACGCAGTATTTT. It encodes CASTRDRSTDTQYF. The chain recombines TRBV2 with TRBJ2-3; 7 nucleotides line up with TRBD1. This CDR3 has 14 residues. V lost 7 bases to trimming and J lost 0 bases; unmatched junction nucleotides: 4. In germline, CDR1 is SNHLY, CDR2 FYNNEI.

Regarding this clonotype: An end of the junction does not agree with germline; a read error may underlie this. CDR3 sequence (DNA): TGTGCCATCAGCAGAACTCGGACTAGCGGGGGGAACACAGATACGCAGTATTTT. Its protein is CAISRTRTSGGNTDTQYF. The rearrangement uses TRBV15 and TRBJ2-3, with 14 bases lining up with TRBD2. The CDR3 sequence is 18 residues long. Germline CDR1 is LNHNV and CDR2 is YYDKDF (reference sequence). Based on the CDR3 plus reference TRBV15 and TRBJ2-3, the full variable domain is DAMVIQNPRYQVTQFGKPVTLSCSQTLNHNVMYWYQQKSSQAPKLLFHYYDKDFNNEADTPDNFQSRRPNTSFCFLDIRSPGLGDTAMYLCAISRTRTSGGNTDTQYFGPGTRLTVL.